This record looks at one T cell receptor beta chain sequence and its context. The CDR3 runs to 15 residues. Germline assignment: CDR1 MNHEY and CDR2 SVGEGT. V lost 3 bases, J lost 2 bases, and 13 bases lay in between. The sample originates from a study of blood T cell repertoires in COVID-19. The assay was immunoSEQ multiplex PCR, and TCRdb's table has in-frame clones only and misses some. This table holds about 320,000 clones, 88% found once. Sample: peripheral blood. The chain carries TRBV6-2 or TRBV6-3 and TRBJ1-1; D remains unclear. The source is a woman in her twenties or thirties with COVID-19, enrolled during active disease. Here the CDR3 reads CASSYPSPRNTEAFF. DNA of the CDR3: TGTGCCAGCAGTTATCCCTCGCCGCGAAACACTGAAGCTTTCTTT.